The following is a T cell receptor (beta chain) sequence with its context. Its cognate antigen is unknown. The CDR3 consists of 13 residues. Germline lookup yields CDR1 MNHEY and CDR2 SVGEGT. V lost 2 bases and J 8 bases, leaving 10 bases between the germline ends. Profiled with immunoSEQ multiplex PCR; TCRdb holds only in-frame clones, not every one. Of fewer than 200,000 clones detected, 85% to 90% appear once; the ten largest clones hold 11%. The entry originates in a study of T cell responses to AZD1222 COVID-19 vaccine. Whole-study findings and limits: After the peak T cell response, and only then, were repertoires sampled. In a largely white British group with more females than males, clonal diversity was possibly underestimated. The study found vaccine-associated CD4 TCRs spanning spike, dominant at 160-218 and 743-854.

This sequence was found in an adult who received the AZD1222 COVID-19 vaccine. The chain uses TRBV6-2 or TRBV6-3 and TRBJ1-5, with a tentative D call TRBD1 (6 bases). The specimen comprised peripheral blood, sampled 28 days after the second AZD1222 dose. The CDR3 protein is CASSYRGWEPQHF. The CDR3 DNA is TGTGCCAGCAGTTACAGGGGGTGGGAGCCCCAGCATTTT.